The rows below give T cell receptor beta chains drawn from one sample of a study of blood T cell repertoires in COVID-19. The method was immunoSEQ multiplex PCR; TCRdb's version includes in-frame clones alone and lacks a portion of them. This table has hundreds of thousands of clones, 87% appearing once. The specimen was peripheral blood. The receptors stem from a man aged 18 to 30 with active or convalescent COVID-19. Each CDR3 is given with its conserved first and last residue. D genes are given only for firm matches. Clone size is given for some rows only: seen once, a few or many times, or a class if the clone is expanded.

d_call j_call clone_size cdr3_length v_call cdr3_nt cdr3_aa
- TRBJ1-6 - 15 TRBV18 TGTGCCAGCTCACCGACAAGACAGGCAAATTCACCCCTCCACTTT CASSPTRQANSPLHF
- TRBJ2-3 - 13 TRBV7-2 TGTGCCAGCAGCTTAGGGCAGGGAGGTACGCAGTATTTT CASSLGQGGTQYF
- TRBJ1-1 - 14 TRBV5-1 TGCGCCAGCCAACAACAGGGTCTGAACACTGAAGCTTTCTTT CASQQQGLNTEAFF
- TRBJ2-7 - 15 TRBV5-1 TGCGCCAGCAGGATGTTCGAGACAGGACCCTACGAGCAGTACTTC CASRMFETGPYEQYF
- TRBJ1-6 - 15 TRBV6-5 TGTGCCAGTCAACCGGGTAGCCTCCCCGGTTCACCCCTCCACTTT CASQPGSLPGSPLHF
- TRBJ1-5 - 14 TRBV30 TGTGCCTGGAGTGGGGGAGGGGAAATCAGCCCCCAGCATTTT CAWSGGGEISPQHF
- TRBJ2-5 - 15 TRBV11-1 TGTGCCAGCAGCTACCTCGGCGGGGCCAGGGAGACCCAGTACTTC CASSYLGGARETQYF
- TRBJ2-1 - 11 TRBV25-1 TGTGCCAGCAGCTCGTACAATGAGCAGTTCTTC CASSSYNEQFF
- TRBJ2-7 once 13 TRBV7-2 TGTGCCAGCAGCCCCCCCGGGGTCTACGAGCAGTACTTC CASSPPGVYEQYF
- TRBJ2-7 - 13 TRBV28 TGTGCCAGCAGTTTAGGGCCGCGCTACGAGCAGTACTTC CASSLGPRYEQYF
- TRBJ1-3 - 15 TRBV9 TGTGCCAGCAGCGCCCAATGGACAGCCGGAAACACCATATATTTT CASSAQWTAGNTIYF
- TRBJ1-2 few 15 TRBV19 TGTGCCACTAAACCGAAACCGGACTCTAACTATGGCTACACCTTC CATKPKPDSNYGYTF
- TRBJ2-3 - 13 TRBV29-1 TGCAGCGTTCGGACAGCGAGCACAGATACGCAGTATTTT CSVRTASTDTQYF